This T cell receptor (beta chain) was profiled in a study of blood T cells in healthy people across ages. This clonotype was counted a few times. For the second PCR, which ran for roughly 6 to 12 cycles, a sample-barcoded 5' primer and a J-beta primer mix were used. TCRdb re-analysed the 5' RACE reads in MiXCR, keeping a single row per CDR3 protein. The data contain roughly 1,300,000 distinct CDR3 sequences, approximately 59% of them seen just once; the ten biggest clones take up 5.5% to 8%. The germline gives CDR1 DFQATT, CDR2 SNEGSKA (reference sequence). With 4 bases clipped from V and 3 bases from J, the junction kept 4 bases outside the gene matches. The CDR3 runs 14 residues.

This chain connects TRBV20-1 to TRBJ2-1; TRBD2 agrees at 9 bases. Sequenced input: blood. This clonotype originated in a man between 18 and 35 years old in good health. In DNA form, the CDR3 reads TGCAGTGCTACCGGGACTAGCAACTACAATGAGCAGTTCTTC. Encoded protein: CSATGTSNYNEQFF.